This T cell receptor beta chain was observed in a study of blood T cell repertoires in COVID-19. Study overall: The origin of the acute and convalescent COVID-19 samples was the United States, Italy and Spain.

Authors' processing steps: Estimation of nucleated cell counts was performed using reference gene primer amplification. The data were produced by immunoSEQ multiplex PCR, yet TCRdb's version contains in-frame clones alone and is incomplete. That table furnishes V, J and clone size, whereas the DNA furnished D and trimming. The sample lists approximately 140,000 clones; approximately 86% were seen once. This clone was recorded only once. The V gene's germline CDR1 is LGHNA and CDR2 YSLEER. The CDR3 is made up of 14 amino acids. Trimming shortened V by 8 bases and J by 5 bases, and 15 bases separated the two germline ends.

This receptor was taken from an older woman with active or convalescent COVID-19. V is TRBV4-3 and J is TRBJ1-4; D is perhaps TRBD1 (6 bases). The sample comprised peripheral blood. The CDR3 region is CASGQRGGNEKLFF. The CDR3 nucleotides are TGCGCCAGCGGTCAAAGGGGGGGGAATGAAAAACTGTTTTTT.